This TCR beta chain derives from a study of shared clonotypes between healthy human individuals (dated by TCRdb to 2018 to 2020). Turning to the overall study: The cohort included three men and a couple of women between 18 and 49 years of age. Per donor, three plates each were used for CD4 naive and CD4 memory, two for CD8 naive, and one for CD8 memory. To estimate repertoire size and how much clonotypes are shared between individuals, the study performed deep sequencing of blood TCR repertoires from five healthy adults. To increase sequencing depth and limit assay-specific biases, different laboratories used diverse techniques to prepare libraries and sequence TCR repertoires. Per donor, leukapheresis produced somewhere between about 0.8 and 9 billion PBMCs. Findings and caveats that apply to the study as a whole: The genetic and exposure-history diversity represented was limited by the small number of donors. Clonotypes shared by all four sorted-subset donors showed higher generation probabilities than non-shared clonotypes. When several donors were compared, the shared fraction of clonotypes was around 5% for naive CD4, about 4% for naive CD8, about 2.4% for memory CD4, and less than 0.5% for memory CD8. Only blood was sampled, and tissue TCR repertoires likely differ from those in blood. Pairwise subsampling led to the expectation that sequencing depth would affect the degree of clonotype sharing among donors. Even with the large sequencing depth, rarefaction of the sorted-subset datasets indicated that sequencing was incomplete. Estimated clonotype richness was generally larger for naive than for memory subsets.

As regards this clone: What antigen it recognizes has not been identified. No much larger clone is present one base from it, and per-base qualities are unavailable.

Using the deep immunoSEQ assay, multiplex PCR amplified TCR CDR3 regions from genomic DNA. Genomic DNA extracted from each cell subset was distributed evenly over all wells of several immunoSEQ 96-well plates, and each plate served as one replicate. For sorted subsets, each replicate PCR was loaded with 200 ng genomic DNA, equivalent to 30,000 to 35,000 T cell genomes. Purified libraries were quantified with a Qubit 3.0 fluorometer, sized on a Bioanalyzer 2100, and re-quantified with the KAPA Library Quantification kit. A separate single-read 150-cycle Illumina NextSeq 550 flow cell was used to sequence each immunoSEQ 96-well plate. The original methods were these. Because the immunoSEQ output included only junctional sequences and no quality scores, the filtering could not be the same as the filtering used for full-length reads. Sequences were annotated with PyIR, a Python wrapper for IgBLAST v1.9, and V/J genes and CDR3 were assigned using IMGT germline references. Any read was removed if the V/J assignment was weak (E-value above 1e-6), the CDR3 was missing, or the read contained stop codons, out-of-frame junctions, or ambiguous translated residues. V3J clonotypes were defined as sequences sharing the same inferred V gene, J gene, and CDR3 amino acid sequence. The percentage overlap between two repertoires was calculated by dividing the number of shared unique clonotypes by the size of the smaller repertoire. Repertoire richness was assessed with RTK rarefaction, the Chao1 estimator, and Recon v2.1 estimates of unobserved clonotypes. Generation probabilities for all TCRbeta clonotypes obtained by the gDNA method from a few donors were computed using OLGA. This immuneACCESS table, as held by TCRdb, lists in-frame sequences with V and J called but not all clones. Of the missing ones, under half trace to an unresolved V gene in checked studies; the others have no known cause. Clone size and V and J calls were adopted from that table, with D and trimming inferred from the DNA. This sample is represented by hundreds of thousands of clones; roughly 96% of them were singletons. The top ten clones comprise 0.11% of the sample.

CD8 naive samples consisted of CD45RO-negative cells that were positively selected for CCR7, yielding a CD45RA+CCR7+ population without TemRA cells. Healthy HIV-negative adults with no recently reported acute infections or vaccinations were included as donors. Only Caucasian adults living in Nashville, Tennessee, USA were represented among the donors. After blood collection by leukapheresis, PBMCs were isolated using Ficoll-Histopaque density gradient centrifugation and then cryopreserved in the vapor phase of liquid nitrogen. Analytical flow cytometry was used to check the purity and quantity of every magnetically sorted T cell population. Genomic DNA was isolated from each sorted fraction and quantified by UV absorbance on a Nanodrop 2000c. The CDR3, from cysteine to phenylalanine, totals 17 residues. Only CDR3 DNA remains: 51 bases, in frame from the first base. The germline V end is reduced by 0 bases and the J end by 3 bases; junction bases left unmatched: 9. The germline V gene (reference sequence) provides CDR1 LNHNV and CDR2 YYDKDF.

The chain is made from TRBV15 and TRBJ2-7; a stretch of 9 junction bases matches TRBD1. The clonotype comes from a woman aged 30 to 39 in good health. The sequenced material came from naive CD8+ T cells sorted from blood. Taken with the paper, the label for cell subset or site translates to: CD45RA+CCR7+. The CDR3 region reads CATSRDAPGQGSYEQYF. The sequenced DNA is TGTGCCACCAGCAGAGACGCTCCGGGACAGGGAAGCTACGAGCAGTACTTC.